This T cell receptor beta chain was identified during a study of beta chain features in type 1 diabetes (dated by TCRdb to 2016 to 2019). In terms of the full investigation: Mean age, gender distribution, total cell number and subset yield were not different between patients and healthy donors. The study compared TCRB repertoires of sorted circulating CD4+ T cell subsets between recently diagnosed type 1 diabetes patients and matched healthy donors. A total of 100 million to 110 million sorted cells were examined across all samples, and a strong correlation was observed between cell number per subset and RNA yield. Regulatory and stem cell-like memory subsets were obtained from only 8 patients and about 8 healthy donors, while naive and central memory subsets were obtained from all 30 or so donors. The paper's findings and limits, for the study overall: Shorter templates might have been favored by PCR, but patient and control samples were amplified and corrected together, so both groups would have been affected equally by any skew. Because the HLA sub-analyses included only small numbers of individuals, any influence of HLA type on TCRB rearrangement was left unresolved. Naive, central memory and regulatory TCRB repertoires appeared more similar among patients than among healthy donors. In all four CD4+ subsets, TCRB CDR3 length was moderately but significantly shorter in type 1 diabetes patients. Fewer insertions and more nucleotide deletions at VDJ recombination sites were observed in patients with type 1 diabetes, implying thymic rearrangement abnormalities. Because cDNA was sequenced instead of genomic DNA, activated cells with high expression could be over-represented, although the groups did not differ in activation or CD3 levels.

The entire amount of isolated RNA was reverse transcribed using the High Capacity cDNA Reverse Transcription Kit, so the sequenced TCRB transcripts were expressed ones. Deep immunoSEQ sequencing was performed on naive, central memory and regulatory T cell samples, with an average of around 3.5 million total reads per sample. Sorted cells were lysed in RLT buffer and RNA was extracted with DNase-treated RNeasy Micro or Mini kits, depending on cell number. To prevent cross-contamination, every cell subset was processed on its own, while patient and healthy donor samples were processed together. The immunoSEQ multiplex PCR was used to amplify TCRB sequences from cDNA, generating 87-bp fragments that spanned the CDR3 region. The amplicons were sequenced using the Illumina HiSeq platform. The authors' analysis ran thus. Synthetic template baselines were used to correct PCR bias computationally, reads within Hamming distance 2 were collapsed, and singletons that could not be merged were discarded. Reads were aligned against IMGT to assign V, D and J genes, CDR3 length and insertions or deletions at six rearrangement sites. Within each subset, clonotype counts were normalized to sorted cell number, and only after that were true diversity and Gini coefficients computed with the tcR R package. Repertoire sharing was quantified using the overlap coefficient calculated on TCRB nucleotide sequences. The clones in this table, taken by TCRdb from immuneACCESS, are in-frame only. Not every clone is retained; where verified, under half of the shortfall comes from an unresolved V gene, and the cause of the rest is unknown. V, J and clone size are taken as reported in that table, and D and trimming were inferred from the DNA itself. This sample has about 44,000 clones in its table, and about 51% of those were observed once. Jointly, the top ten make up 2% to 2.5% of the sample.

Each donor gave one peripheral blood draw, approximately 110 mL on average, collected into heparinised tubes. A BD FACSAria II was used to sort naive, central memory, regulatory and stem cell-like memory CD4+ T cells with a panel that included CD45RO, CCR7, CD25, CD127, CD95 and CD27. All sorted populations exceeded 95% purity. PBMCs were separated immediately by Lymphoprep density gradient centrifugation and were stained directly, without being cultured. Samples were stained and sorted in pairs, with one healthy donor and one patient per experiment, so that batch effects were minimized. This clone was seen just once. No antigen is known for it. The input lacks base qualities; no much larger clone sits a single base away. From the germline V gene, CDR1 is SGHTA and CDR2 is FQGTGA. The CDR3, cysteine through phenylalanine, is 14 amino acids long. Of the read, only the CDR3 DNA is kept; its 42 bases are in frame from base 1. Trimming takes 3 bases off V and 4 bases off J; junction bases not matched to a gene: 2.

The sequenced material came from Tregs from blood. Reading the label with the study, this specimen's cell subset or site is: regulatory CD4+ T cells. The source of this sequence is a woman in her late teens or twenties in good health. The chain employs TRBV7-3 and TRBJ2-2; the central 7 bases match TRBD2. At the DNA level, the sequence is TGTGCCAGCAGCTTGGGGGGGGGCACCGGGGAGCTGTTTTTT. Its translation is CASSLGGGTGELFF.